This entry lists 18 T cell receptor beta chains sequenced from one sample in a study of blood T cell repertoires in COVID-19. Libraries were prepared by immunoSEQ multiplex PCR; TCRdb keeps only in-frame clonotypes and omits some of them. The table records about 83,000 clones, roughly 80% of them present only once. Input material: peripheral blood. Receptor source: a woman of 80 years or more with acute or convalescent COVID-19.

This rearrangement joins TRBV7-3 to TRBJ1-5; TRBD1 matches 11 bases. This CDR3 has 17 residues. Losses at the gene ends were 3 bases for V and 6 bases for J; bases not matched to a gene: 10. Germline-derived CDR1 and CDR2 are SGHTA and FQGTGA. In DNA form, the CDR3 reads TGTGCCAGCAGCTTGCCACCCGGACAGGGGGCTTGTCAGCCCCAGCATTTT. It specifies CASSLPPGQGACQPQHF.

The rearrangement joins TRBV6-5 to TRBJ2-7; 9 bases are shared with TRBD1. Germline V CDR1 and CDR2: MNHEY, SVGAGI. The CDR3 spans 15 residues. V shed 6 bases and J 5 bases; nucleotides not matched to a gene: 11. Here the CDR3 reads CASRRGGQGANEQYF. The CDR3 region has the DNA TGTGCCAGCAGGAGAGGGGGACAGGGAGCGAACGAGCAGTACTTC.

DNA for the CDR3: TGTGCCAGCAGTTACTCGGGACAGGCCTCTGGAAACACCATATATTTT. As protein: CASSYSGQASGNTIYF. This chain connects TRBV6-5 to TRBJ1-3; 8 bases line up with TRBD1. This CDR3 contains 16 residues. Germline V gene data show CDR1 as MNHEY and CDR2 as SVGAGI. J was trimmed by 0 bases and V by 0 bases; bases with no gene match: 1.

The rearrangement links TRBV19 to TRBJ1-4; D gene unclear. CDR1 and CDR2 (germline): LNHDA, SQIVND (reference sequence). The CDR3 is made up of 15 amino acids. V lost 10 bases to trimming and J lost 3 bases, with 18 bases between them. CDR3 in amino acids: CATNPRGTPNEKLFF. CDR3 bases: TGTGCCACCAATCCACGGGGAACTCCTAATGAAAAACTGTTTTTT. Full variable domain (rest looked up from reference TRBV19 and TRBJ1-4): DGGITQSPKYLFRKEGQNVTLSCEQNLNHDAMYWYRQDPGQGLRLIYYSQIVNDFQKGDIAEGYSVSREKKESFPLTVTSAQKNPTAFYLCATNPRGTPNEKLFFGSGTQLSVL.

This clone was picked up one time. CDR3 coding DNA: TGTGCCAGCAGCTTAGATCGCGGCGCCATGCAGTATTTT. Translating gives CASSLDRGAMQYF. The chain combines TRBV7-2 with TRBJ2-3; D gene uncertain. Trimming took off 1 base at V and 11 bases at J, with 13 bases between the two ends. The CDR3 consists of 13 residues. Germline CDR1 and CDR2: SGHTA and FQGNSA.

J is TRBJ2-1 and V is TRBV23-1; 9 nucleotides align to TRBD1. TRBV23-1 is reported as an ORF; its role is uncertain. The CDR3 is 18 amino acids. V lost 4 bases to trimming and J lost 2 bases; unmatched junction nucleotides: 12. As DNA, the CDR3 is TGCGCCAGCAGTCTAGAGACGGACAGGGGTCAAACCTACAATGAGCAGTTCTTC. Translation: CASSLETDRGQTYNEQFF.

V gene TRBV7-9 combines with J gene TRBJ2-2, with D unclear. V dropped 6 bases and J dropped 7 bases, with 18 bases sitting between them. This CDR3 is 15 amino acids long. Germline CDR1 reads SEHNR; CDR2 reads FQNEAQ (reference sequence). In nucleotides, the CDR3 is TGTGCCAGCAGACCAAGCGCAACCATGGGCGGGGAGCTGTTTTTT. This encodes CASRPSATMGGELFF.

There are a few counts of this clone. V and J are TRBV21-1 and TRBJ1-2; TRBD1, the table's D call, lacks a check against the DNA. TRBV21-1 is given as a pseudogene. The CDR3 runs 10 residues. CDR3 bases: TGTGCCAGCCCCATCTATGGCTACACCTTC. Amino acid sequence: CASPIYGYTF.

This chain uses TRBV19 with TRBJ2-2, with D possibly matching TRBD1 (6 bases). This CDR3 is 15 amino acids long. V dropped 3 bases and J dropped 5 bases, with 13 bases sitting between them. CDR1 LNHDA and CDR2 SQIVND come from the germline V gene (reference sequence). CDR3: CASSILGAGTGELFF. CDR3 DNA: TGTGCCAGTAGTATCCTGGGGGCAGGGACCGGGGAGCTGTTTTTT.

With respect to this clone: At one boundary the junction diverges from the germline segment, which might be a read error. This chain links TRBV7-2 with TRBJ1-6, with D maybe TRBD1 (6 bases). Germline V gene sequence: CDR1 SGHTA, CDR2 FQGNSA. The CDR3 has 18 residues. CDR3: CASTLTPLGGIGDSPLHF. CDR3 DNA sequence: TGTGCCAGCACCTTAACCCCTCTTGGGGGCATTGGGGATTCACCCCTCCACTTT.

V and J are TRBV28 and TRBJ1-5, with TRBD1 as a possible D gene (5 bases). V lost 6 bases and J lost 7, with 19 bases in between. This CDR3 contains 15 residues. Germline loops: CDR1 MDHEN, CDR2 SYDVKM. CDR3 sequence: CASSVATGGLQPQHF. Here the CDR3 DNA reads TGTGCCAGCAGCGTCGCAACCGGGGGATTGCAGCCCCAGCATTTT. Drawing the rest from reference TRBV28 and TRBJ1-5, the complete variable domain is DVKVTQSSRYLVKRTGEKVFLECVQDMDHENMFWYRQDPGLGLRLIYFSYDVKMKEKGDIPEGYSVSREKKERFSLILESASTNQTSMYLCASSVATGGLQPQHFGDGTRLSIL.

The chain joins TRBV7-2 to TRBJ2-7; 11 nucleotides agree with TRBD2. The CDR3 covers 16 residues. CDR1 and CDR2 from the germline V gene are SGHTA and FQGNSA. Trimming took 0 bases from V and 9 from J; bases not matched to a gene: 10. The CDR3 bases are TGTGCCAGCAGCTTAGCCTATCCGGGACTAGCGGATCTGCAGTACTTC. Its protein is CASSLAYPGLADLQYF.

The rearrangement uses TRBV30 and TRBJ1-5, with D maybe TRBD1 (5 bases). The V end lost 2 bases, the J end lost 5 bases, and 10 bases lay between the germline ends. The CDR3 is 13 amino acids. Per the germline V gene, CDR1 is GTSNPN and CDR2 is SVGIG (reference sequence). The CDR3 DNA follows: TGTGCCTGGAGTCCCCAGGGTGATCAGCCCCAGCATTTT. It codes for CAWSPQGDQPQHF.

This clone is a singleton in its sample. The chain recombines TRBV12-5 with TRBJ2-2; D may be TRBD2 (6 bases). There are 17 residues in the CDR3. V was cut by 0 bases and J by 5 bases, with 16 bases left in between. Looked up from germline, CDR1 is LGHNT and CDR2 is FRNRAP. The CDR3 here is CASGLVRSSGITGELFF. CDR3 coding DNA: TGTGCTAGTGGTTTGGTGCGGAGTAGCGGAATTACCGGGGAGCTGTTTTTT.

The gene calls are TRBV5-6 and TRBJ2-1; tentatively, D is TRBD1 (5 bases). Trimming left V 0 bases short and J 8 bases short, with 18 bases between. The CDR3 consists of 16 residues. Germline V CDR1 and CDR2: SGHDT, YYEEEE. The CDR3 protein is CASSLGRAPWGDEQFF. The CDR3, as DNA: TGTGCCAGCAGCTTGGGCAGGGCCCCGTGGGGCGATGAGCAGTTCTTC.

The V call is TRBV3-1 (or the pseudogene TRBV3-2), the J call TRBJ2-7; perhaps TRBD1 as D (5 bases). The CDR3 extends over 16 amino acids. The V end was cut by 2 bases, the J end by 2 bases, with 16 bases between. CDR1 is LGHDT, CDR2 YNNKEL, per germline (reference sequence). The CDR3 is CASSQPGPQATYEQYF. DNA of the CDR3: TGTGCCAGCAGCCAACCAGGGCCCCAAGCGACCTACGAGCAGTACTTC.

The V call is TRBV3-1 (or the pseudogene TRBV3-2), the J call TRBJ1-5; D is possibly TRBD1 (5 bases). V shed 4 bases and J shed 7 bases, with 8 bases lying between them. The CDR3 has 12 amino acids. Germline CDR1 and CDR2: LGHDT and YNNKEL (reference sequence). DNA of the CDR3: TGTGCCAGCAGCCCATGGGGCCAGCCCCAGCATTTT. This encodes CASSPWGQPQHF.

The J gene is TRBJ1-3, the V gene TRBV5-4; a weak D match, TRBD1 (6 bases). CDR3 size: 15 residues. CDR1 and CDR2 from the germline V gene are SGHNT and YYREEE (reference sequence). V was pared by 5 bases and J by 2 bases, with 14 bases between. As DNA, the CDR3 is TGTGCCAGCAGTTATGGGGGGGCGACTGGAAACACCATATATTTT. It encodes CASSYGGATGNTIYF.